What follows are 14 T cell receptor beta chains derived from one specimen sequenced in a study of cytomegalovirus exposure and HLA in healthy donors. The study ran its PCR with 60 Vbeta and 13 Jbeta primers. Profiling relied on immunoSEQ multiplex PCR, and the TCRdb table lists in-frame clones only, not all of them. Of 74,000 or so clones in the sample, about 79% were seen once. Sequenced: PBMCs. The receptors here all came from a male donor in good health and CMV-seropositive.

The chain couples TRBV11-3 to TRBJ2-1, with 8 bases that match TRBD2. The CDR3 is made up of 15 amino acids. Germline CDR1 is SGHNT and CDR2 is YENEEA. Germline trimming cut 4 bases from V and 6 bases from J; bases unmatched to any gene: 8. The DNA of the CDR3 is TGTGCCAGCAGCTCGGACTTTCGGGAGGGCAATGAGCAGTTCTTC. Translating it yields CASSSDFREGNEQFF.

The V gene is TRBV18, the J gene TRBJ2-7, with TRBD1 matching over 7 bases. The V gene's germline CDR1 is KGHSH and CDR2 LQKENI. V gave up 2 bases and J gave up 5 bases; unmatched junction bases: 0. The CDR3 covers 12 residues. The CDR3 protein is CASSPDRDEQYF. DNA for the CDR3: TGTGCCAGCTCACCAGACAGGGACGAGCAGTACTTC.

This chain joins TRBV5-1 and TRBJ2-3, with 13 bases identical to TRBD2. After removal of 4 bases from V and 6 bases from J, the junction contained 5 bases not matched to a gene. CDR1 is SGHRS and CDR2 is YFSETQ in the germline V gene. This CDR3 is built from 15 residues. The CDR3 coding sequence is TGCGCCAGCAGCCCAGGACTAGCGGGGGTCGATACGCAGTATTTT. Translation gives CASSPGLAGVDTQYF.

This clone was counted a few times. This chain joins TRBV6-5 and TRBJ2-2, with D perhaps matching TRBD2 (5 bases). V lost 5 bases, J lost 6 bases, and 13 bases lay in between. The CDR3 length is 14 residues. CDR1 and CDR2 from the germline V gene are MNHEY and SVGAGI. CDR3 residues: CASSETEEAGELFF. The CDR3 nucleotides are TGTGCCAGCAGTGAAACTGAGGAGGCCGGGGAGCTGTTTTTT.

The chain links TRBV9 to TRBJ1-4; 8 bases line up with TRBD1. V dropped 3 bases and J dropped 7; count of bases not matched to a gene: 8. The germline V gene encodes CDR1 SGDLS and CDR2 YYNGEE. The CDR3 runs 15 residues. The CDR3 coding sequence is TGTGCCAGCAGCGGGAGAGGACAGGGAGCTGAAAAACTGTTTTTT. The encoded protein is CASSGRGQGAEKLFF.

The rearrangement joins TRBV28 to TRBJ2-1, with 7 bases fitting TRBD2. Germline V gives CDR1 MDHEN, CDR2 SYDVKM. This CDR3 is built from 14 residues. The V and J ends lost 3 bases and 4 bases, in that order; junction bases with no gene match: 3. CDR3: CASSLSRGYNEQFF. The CDR3, as DNA: TGTGCCAGCAGTTTGTCGCGGGGGTACAATGAGCAGTTCTTC.

J is TRBJ2-5 and V is TRBV30; possible D gene TRBD2, 6 bases. The length of the CDR3 is 14 residues. Germline V gene lookup returns CDR1 GTSNPN and CDR2 SVGIG (reference sequence). V lost 0 bases and J lost 5, with 13 bases in between. For the CDR3, the DNA is TGTGCCTGGAGTGTAAGTGGCGGGACCGAGACCCAGTACTTC. It is translated as CAWSVSGGTETQYF.

This clone appeared a few times. The CDR3 DNA follows: TGCGCCAGCAGCCCTAGGCTACGGTCCTACGAGCAGTACTTC. Amino acids: CASSPRLRSYEQYF. The V gene is TRBV4-1, the J gene TRBJ2-7; no firm D call. Germline assignment: CDR1 MGHRA and CDR2 YSYEKL. The CDR3 is made up of 14 amino acids. The germline V and J ends were trimmed by 4 bases and 1 base, with 11 bases remaining between them.

The chain recombines TRBV5-1 with TRBJ2-3; 10 bases fit TRBD2. Germline V gene sequence: CDR1 SGHRS, CDR2 YFSETQ. This CDR3 comprises 15 residues. The trim removed 4 bases at V and 2 bases at J, leaving 4 bases unmatched. CDR3 residues: CASSPGLADTDTQYF. CDR3 bases: TGCGCCAGCAGCCCCGGACTAGCGGACACAGATACGCAGTATTTT.

The chain carries TRBV12-5 and TRBJ2-5; 10 bases align to TRBD1. CDR1 is LGHNT and CDR2 is FRNRAP in the germline V gene. CDR3 size: 16 residues. Trimming cost V 2 bases and J 8 bases; bases outside gene matches: 11. The CDR3 reads CASGLNLGQGTGTQYF. CDR3 in DNA: TGTGCTAGTGGTTTGAACCTGGGACAGGGGACTGGTACCCAGTACTTC.

The J gene is TRBJ2-7, the V gene TRBV11-3; 7 nucleotides align to TRBD2. The CDR3 consists of 16 residues. Germline V gives CDR1 SGHNT, CDR2 YENEEA. Trimming at V came to 0 bases and at J to 4 bases, leaving 9 bases not matched to a gene. This CDR3 reads CASSLDGAGDLYEQYF. The CDR3 nucleotides are TGTGCCAGCAGCTTAGATGGTGCGGGAGATCTGTACGAGCAGTACTTC.

The chain joins TRBV28 to TRBJ1-6, with a weak D call TRBD1 (6 bases). V shed 2 bases and J shed 10 bases, with 12 bases lying between them. The CDR3 runs to 14 residues. Germline V gene lookup returns CDR1 MDHEN and CDR2 SYDVKM. The CDR3 bases are TGTGCCAGCAGTTTAGGGCCAGGGGTGTCACCCCTCCACTTT. Its protein product is CASSLGPGVSPLHF.

The J gene is TRBJ1-1, the V gene TRBV2; 8 bases agree with TRBD1. The junction had 4 bases not matched to a gene; V was cut back by 7 bases and J by 3 bases. Germline assignment: CDR1 SNHLY and CDR2 FYNNEI. The CDR3 contains 13 residues. The CDR3 DNA sequence: TGTGCCAGCAAAACAGGGGGGCACACTGAAGCTTTCTTT. It codes for CASKTGGHTEAFF.

This clone was counted a few times. The genes are TRBV5-6 and TRBJ1-1; a weak D match, TRBD1 (5 bases). From germline, CDR1 is SGHDT and CDR2 YYEEEE. V lost 0 bases, J lost 3 bases, and 6 bases lay in between. The CDR3 is 13 residues long. This CDR3 reads CASSLAQDTEAFF. CDR3 DNA sequence: TGTGCCAGCAGCTTGGCACAGGACACTGAAGCTTTCTTT. Using reference TRBV5-6 and TRBJ1-1 for the parts outside the CDR3, the full variable domain is DAGVTQSPTHLIKTRGQQVTLRCSPKSGHDTVSWYQQALGQGPQFIFQYYEEEERQRGNFPDRFSGHQFPNYSSELNVNALLLGDSALYLCASSLAQDTEAFFGQGTRLTVV.